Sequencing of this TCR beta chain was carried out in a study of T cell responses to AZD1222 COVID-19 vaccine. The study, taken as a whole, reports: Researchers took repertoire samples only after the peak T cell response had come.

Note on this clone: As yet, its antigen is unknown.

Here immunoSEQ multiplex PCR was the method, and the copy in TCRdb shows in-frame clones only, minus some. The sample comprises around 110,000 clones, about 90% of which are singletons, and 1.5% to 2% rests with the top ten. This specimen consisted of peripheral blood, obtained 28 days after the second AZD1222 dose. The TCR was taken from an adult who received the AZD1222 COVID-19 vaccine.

CDR3 sequence reads: CASSLAGSNTGELFF. The CDR3 DNA sequence: TGTGCCAGTTCTCTAGCGGGATCAAACACCGGGGAGCTGTTTTTT. This chain uses TRBV19 with TRBJ2-2, with 9 positions matching TRBD2. J gave up 2 bases and V 8 bases, and 6 bases lay outside the gene matches. Germline lookup yields CDR1 LNHDA and CDR2 SQIVND (reference sequence). This CDR3 is built from 15 residues.